This T cell receptor (beta chain) was profiled in a study of blood T cell repertoires in COVID-19. Produced via immunoSEQ multiplex PCR; TCRdb's table is partial and in-frame only. There are 150,000 to 200,000 clones in the sample; around four fifths occur only once, and roughly 2.8% lies in the top ten. Trimming took off 0 bases at V and 0 bases at J, with 7 bases between the two ends. This CDR3 spans 15 amino acids. Per germline, CDR1 SGDLS and CDR2 YYNGEE. The clonotype was recovered from a man between 65 and 85 years old with acute or convalescent COVID-19. The chain uses TRBV9 and TRBJ1-3; maybe TRBD1 (5 bases). Specimen: peripheral blood. Here the CDR3 DNA reads TGTGCCAGCAGCGTAGTCGACAGCTCTGGAAACACCATATATTTT. It translates to CASSVVDSSGNTIYF.